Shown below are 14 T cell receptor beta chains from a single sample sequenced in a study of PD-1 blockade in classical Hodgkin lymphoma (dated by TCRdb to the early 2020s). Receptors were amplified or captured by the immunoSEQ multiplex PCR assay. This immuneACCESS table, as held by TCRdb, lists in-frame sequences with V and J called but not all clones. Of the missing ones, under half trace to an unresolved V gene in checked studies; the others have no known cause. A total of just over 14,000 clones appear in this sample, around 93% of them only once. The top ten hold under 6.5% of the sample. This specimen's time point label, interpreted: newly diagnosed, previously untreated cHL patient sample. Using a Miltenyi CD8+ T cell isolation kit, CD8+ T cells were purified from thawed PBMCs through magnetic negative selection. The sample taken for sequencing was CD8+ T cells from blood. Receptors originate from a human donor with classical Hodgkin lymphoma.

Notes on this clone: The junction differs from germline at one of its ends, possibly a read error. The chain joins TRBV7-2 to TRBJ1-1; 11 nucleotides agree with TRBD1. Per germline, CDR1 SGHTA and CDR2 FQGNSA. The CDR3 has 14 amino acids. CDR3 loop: CASSQDRGLEDLSF. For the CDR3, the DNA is TGTGCCAGCAGCCAGGACAGGGGGCTTGAAGACCTGAGTTTT.

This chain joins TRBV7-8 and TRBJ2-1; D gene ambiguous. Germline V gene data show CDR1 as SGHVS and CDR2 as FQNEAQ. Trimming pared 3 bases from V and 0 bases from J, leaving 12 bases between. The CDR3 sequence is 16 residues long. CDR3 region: CASSFHPRSSYNEQFF. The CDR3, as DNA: TGTGCCAGCAGCTTCCACCCGCGAAGCTCCTACAATGAGCAGTTCTTC.

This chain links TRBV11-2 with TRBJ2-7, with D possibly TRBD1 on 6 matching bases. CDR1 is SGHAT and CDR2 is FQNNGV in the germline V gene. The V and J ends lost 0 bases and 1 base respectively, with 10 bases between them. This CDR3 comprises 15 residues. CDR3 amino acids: CASSLESGQSYEQYF. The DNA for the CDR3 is TGTGCCAGCAGCTTAGAGAGTGGACAGTCCTACGAGCAGTACTTC. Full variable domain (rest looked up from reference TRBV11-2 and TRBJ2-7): EAGVAQSPRYKIIEKRQSVAFWCNPISGHATLYWYQQILGQGPKLLIQFQNNGVVDDSQLPKDRFSAERLKGVDSTLKIQPAKLEDSAVYLCASSLESGQSYEQYFGPGTRLTVT.

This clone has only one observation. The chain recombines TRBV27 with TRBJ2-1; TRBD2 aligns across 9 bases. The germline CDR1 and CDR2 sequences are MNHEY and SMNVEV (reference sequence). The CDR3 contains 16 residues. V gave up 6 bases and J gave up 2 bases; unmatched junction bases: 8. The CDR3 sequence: CASRTLAGGPYNEQFF. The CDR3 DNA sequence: TGTGCCAGCAGAACCCTCGCGGGAGGGCCCTACAATGAGCAGTTCTTC.

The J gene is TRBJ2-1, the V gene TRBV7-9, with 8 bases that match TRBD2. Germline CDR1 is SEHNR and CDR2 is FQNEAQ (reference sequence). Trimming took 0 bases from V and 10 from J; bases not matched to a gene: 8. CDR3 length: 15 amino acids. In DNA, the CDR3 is TGTGCCAGCAGCTTAGCTGGGCCAGCGGGGGACGAGCAGTTCTTC. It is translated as CASSLAGPAGDEQFF.

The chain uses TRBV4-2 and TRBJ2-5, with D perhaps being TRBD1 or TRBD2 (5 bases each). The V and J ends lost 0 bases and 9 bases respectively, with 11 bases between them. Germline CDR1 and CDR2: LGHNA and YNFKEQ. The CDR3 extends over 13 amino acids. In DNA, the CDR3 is TGTGCCAGCAGCCAAGATCTCCCGGGGCCCCAGTACTTC. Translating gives CASSQDLPGPQYF.

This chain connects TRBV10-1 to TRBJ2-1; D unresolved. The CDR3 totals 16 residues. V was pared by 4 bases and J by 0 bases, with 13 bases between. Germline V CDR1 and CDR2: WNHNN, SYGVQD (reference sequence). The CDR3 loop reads CASSVTALSSYNEQFF. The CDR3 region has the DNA TGCGCCAGCAGTGTCACAGCCCTAAGCTCCTACAATGAGCAGTTCTTC.

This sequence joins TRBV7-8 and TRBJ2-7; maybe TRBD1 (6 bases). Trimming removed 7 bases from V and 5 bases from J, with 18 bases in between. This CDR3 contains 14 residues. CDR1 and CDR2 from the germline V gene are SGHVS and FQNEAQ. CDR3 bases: TGTGCCAGCACCCCTGGTGGGGGCTGGAACGAGCAGTACGTC. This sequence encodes CASTPGGGWNEQYV.

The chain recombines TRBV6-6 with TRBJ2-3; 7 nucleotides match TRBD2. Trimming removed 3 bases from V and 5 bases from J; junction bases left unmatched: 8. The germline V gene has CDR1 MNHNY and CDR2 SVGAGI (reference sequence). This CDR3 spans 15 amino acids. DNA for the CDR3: TGTGCCAGCAGTTATAGAGGGAGGGCCGGAGATACGCAGTATTTT. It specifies CASSYRGRAGDTQYF.

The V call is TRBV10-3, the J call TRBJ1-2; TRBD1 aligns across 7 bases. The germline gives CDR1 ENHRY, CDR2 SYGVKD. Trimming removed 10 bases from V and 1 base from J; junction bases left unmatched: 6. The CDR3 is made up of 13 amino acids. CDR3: CATRTGDNYGYTF. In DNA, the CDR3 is TGTGCCACCCGGACAGGAGATAACTATGGCTACACCTTC.

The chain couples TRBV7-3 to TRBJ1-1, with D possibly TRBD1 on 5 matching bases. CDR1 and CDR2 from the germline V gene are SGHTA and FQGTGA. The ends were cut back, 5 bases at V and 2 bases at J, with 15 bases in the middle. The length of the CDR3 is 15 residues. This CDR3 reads CASSLRGPGNTEAFF. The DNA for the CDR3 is TGTGCCAGCAGCCTCCGGGGACCGGGCAACACTGAAGCTTTCTTT.

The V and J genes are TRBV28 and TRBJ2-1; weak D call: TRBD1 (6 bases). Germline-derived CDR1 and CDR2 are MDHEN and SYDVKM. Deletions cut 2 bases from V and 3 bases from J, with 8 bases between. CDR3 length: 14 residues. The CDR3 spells CASSLQGNYNEQFF. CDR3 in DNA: TGTGCCAGCAGTTTACAGGGGAACTACAATGAGCAGTTCTTC.

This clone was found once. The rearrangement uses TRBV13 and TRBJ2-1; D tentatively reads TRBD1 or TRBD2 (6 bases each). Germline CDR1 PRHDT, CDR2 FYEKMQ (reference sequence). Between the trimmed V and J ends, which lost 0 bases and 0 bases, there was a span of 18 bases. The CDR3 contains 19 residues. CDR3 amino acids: CASSLGPSGGGFSYNEQFF. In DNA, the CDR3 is TGTGCCAGCAGCTTAGGCCCTTCCGGGGGCGGGTTCTCCTACAATGAGCAGTTCTTC.

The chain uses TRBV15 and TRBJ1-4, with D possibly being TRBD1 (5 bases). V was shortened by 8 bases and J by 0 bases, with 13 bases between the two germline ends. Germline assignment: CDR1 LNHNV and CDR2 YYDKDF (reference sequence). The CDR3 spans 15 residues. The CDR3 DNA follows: TGTGCCACCCGGCCCACACAGGCAACTAATGAAAAACTGTTTTTT. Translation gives CATRPTQATNEKLFF.